This T cell receptor beta chain originates from a study of beta chain features in type 1 diabetes. General study results and limits: TCRB CDR3s were moderately but significantly shorter in Type 1 diabetes patients in all four CD4+ subsets.

Germline CDR1 is MDHEN and CDR2 is SYDVKM. There are 14 residues in the CDR3. V was shortened by 7 bases and J by 2 bases, with 14 bases between the two germline ends. Details on this clone: What it binds is not known.

Expressed TCRB transcripts were sequenced, since all the RNA that had been isolated was reverse transcribed. Data came from immunoSEQ multiplex PCR; TCRdb stores just in-frame clones and leaves some out. This table holds 500,000 to 850,000 clones, around an eighth found once. The sample comprised naive CD4+ T cells from blood. The receptor comes from a man younger than 35 with type 1 diabetes. V is TRBV28 and J is TRBJ1-1, with unresolved D. CDR3 nucleotide sequence: TGTGCCAGCACCTCGGGTCATTTCAACACTGAAGCTTTCTTT. Its protein is CASTSGHFNTEAFF.